A single sample gave rise to the 20 T cell receptor beta chains below, sequenced in a study of naive and memory T cell subsets. Notes on the study in general: Possibly reflecting memory cells re-expressing CD45RA, a few larger clonotypes occurred in naive repertoires, especially CD8.

For these TCRs, the target antigens are not known. The beta constant-region primer was an equimolar mix of two oligonucleotides covering TRBC1 and TRBC2. Four rounds of PCR amplified the ligated cDNA using nested alpha and beta constant-region primers plus SP2. TCRdb called the UMI-ligation and nested PCR reads again in MiXCR, with one record for every CDR3 protein. The table includes approximately 140,000 distinct CDR3 sequences, more than 15% detected once. The sample consisted of naive CD8+ T cells from blood. The receptors were gathered from a human donor in good health.

This clonotype was detected only a few times. The chain employs TRBV28 and TRBJ2-1, with a possible D match to TRBD2 (5 bases). Germline V gene data show CDR1 as MDHEN and CDR2 as SYDVKM. The CDR3 runs to 15 residues. V was cut by 1 base and J by 0 bases, with 7 bases left in between. The CDR3 is CASSLFGNSYNEQFF. The CDR3 nucleotides read TGTGCCAGCAGTTTATTCGGGAACTCCTACAATGAGCAGTTCTTC.

In its sample, this clonotype was seen a few times. The chain has TRBV28 and TRBJ2-1, with D perhaps TRBD1 (7 bases). This CDR3 comprises 16 residues. CDR1 and CDR2 (germline): MDHEN, SYDVKM. V shed 7 bases and J shed 6 bases, with 22 bases lying between them. CDR3: CASIRPGDSRSNEQFF. DNA for the CDR3: TGTGCCAGCATCCGACCGGGGGACAGTCGGTCCAATGAGCAGTTCTTC.

This chain links TRBV6-5 with TRBJ2-5, with D perhaps matching TRBD1 or TRBD2 (5 bases each). V lost 5 bases and J 5 bases, leaving 15 bases between the germline ends. The CDR3 is made up of 14 amino acids. Germline lookup yields CDR1 MNHEY and CDR2 SVGAGI. The CDR3 spells CASSPGTRVETQYF. CDR3 nucleotides: TGTGCCAGCAGTCCCGGGACCAGAGTGGAGACCCAGTACTTC.

J is TRBJ2-1 and V is TRBV5-1; D gene unclear. With 0 bases removed from V and 10 bases from J, the gap between germline ends came to 8 bases. The CDR3 totals 12 residues. The germline CDR1 and CDR2 sequences are SGHRS and YFSETQ. The CDR3 nucleotides read TGCGCCAGCAGCTTGGACAGTCGGGAGCAGTTCTTC. Its protein is CASSLDSREQFF.

The rearrangement uses TRBV20-1 and TRBJ1-2; D is unresolved. CDR3 length: 12 amino acids. From germline, CDR1 is DFQATT and CDR2 SNEGSKA (reference sequence). Trimming shortened V by 7 bases and J by 2 bases, and 11 bases separated the two germline ends. This chain's CDR3 is CSVRTENYGYTF. CDR3 sequence (DNA): TGCAGTGTTCGGACGGAAAACTATGGCTACACCTTC.

The chain joins TRBV7-2 to TRBJ2-5, with D unresolved. V lost 5 bases and J 4 bases, leaving 11 bases between the germline ends. This CDR3 is built from 13 residues. Germline values: CDR1 SGHTA, CDR2 FQGNSA. CDR3 in DNA: TGTGCCAGCAGCGGCCCGACGGTAGAGACCCAGTACTTC. The encoded protein is CASSGPTVETQYF.

This clonotype came up a few times. The V and J genes are TRBV27 and TRBJ2-2; tentatively, D is TRBD2 (5 bases). The germline V gene has CDR1 MNHEY and CDR2 SMNVEV (reference sequence). The CDR3 is made up of 14 amino acids. Trimming left V 7 bases short and J 6 bases short, with 15 bases between. The CDR3 loop is CASKLLAVAGELFF. DNA for the CDR3: TGTGCCAGCAAGCTGCTAGCCGTCGCCGGGGAGCTGTTTTTT.

This CDR3 is CASTKRGQEETQYF. CDR3 bases: TGTGCCAGCACCAAACGAGGACAAGAAGAGACCCAGTACTTC. This rearrangement joins TRBV6-5 to TRBJ2-5, with D tentatively TRBD1 (5 bases). The CDR3 loop spans 14 amino acids. Per the germline V gene, CDR1 is MNHEY and CDR2 is SVGAGI. V lost 7 bases, J lost 3 bases, and 15 bases lay in between.

The rearrangement uses TRBV7-6 and TRBJ2-7; D gene ambiguous. V was trimmed by 3 bases and J by 4 bases, leaving 13 bases between them. This CDR3 is 14 amino acids long. Germline V CDR1 and CDR2: SGHVS, FNYEAQ. The DNA of the CDR3 is TGTGCCAGCAGCTTGGCATTGGACGCTTACGAGCAGTACTTC. It specifies CASSLALDAYEQYF.

J is TRBJ2-1 and V is TRBV5-6; 7 bases agree with TRBD2. Losses at the gene ends were 0 bases for V and 6 bases for J; bases not matched to a gene: 6. In germline, CDR1 is SGHDT, CDR2 YYEEEE. The CDR3 sequence is 15 residues long. The CDR3: CASSLAGLGANEQFF. CDR3 in DNA: TGTGCCAGCAGCTTGGCAGGACTAGGGGCCAATGAGCAGTTCTTC.

This chain uses TRBV10-1 with TRBJ1-6; the match to TRBD1 covers 8 bases. Looked up from germline, CDR1 is WNHNN and CDR2 is SYGVQD (reference sequence). J lost 4 bases, V lost 8 bases, and 4 bases had no gene match. This CDR3 region has 14 residues. CDR3 in DNA: TGCGCCAGCTCGACAGGGGAATATAATTCACCCCTCCACTTT. Translation: CASSTGEYNSPLHF.

The chain has TRBV6-5 and TRBJ2-7; 11 nucleotides agree with TRBD2. The CDR3 length is 15 residues. J lost 3 bases, V lost 6 bases, and 7 bases had no gene match. Germline-derived CDR1 and CDR2 are MNHEY and SVGAGI. CDR3 bases: TGTGCCAGCAGCTACGGGACTAGCGGTAGCTACGAGCAGTACTTC. As protein: CASSYGTSGSYEQYF.

The chain joins TRBV28 to TRBJ2-3; 7 nucleotides match TRBD2. V shed 4 bases, J shed 0 bases, and the junction held 16 bases outside the gene matches. Germline CDR1 reads MDHEN; CDR2 reads SYDVKM. This CDR3 spans 19 amino acids. CDR3 sequence reads: CASSWEENPREFSTDTQYF. CDR3 sequence (DNA): TGTGCCAGCAGTTGGGAGGAAAATCCGCGGGAGTTCAGCACAGATACGCAGTATTTT.

The V gene is TRBV27, the J gene TRBJ2-7; 13 positions agree with TRBD2. The CDR3 totals 14 residues. V trimming: 7 bases; J trimming: 5 bases; junction bases outside the gene matches: 5. Germline loops: CDR1 MNHEY, CDR2 SMNVEV (reference sequence). CDR3 sequence reads: CASTLTSGRHEQYF. CDR3 sequence (DNA): TGTGCCAGCACCCTGACTAGCGGGAGGCACGAGCAGTACTTC.

V usage is TRBV4-1 and J usage is TRBJ1-6, with TRBD1 identical over 7 bases. CDR3 length equals 15 residues. Germline values: CDR1 MGHRA, CDR2 YSYEKL. The junction had 11 bases not matched to a gene; V was cut back by 1 base and J by 14 bases. For the CDR3, the DNA is TGCGCCAGCAGCCAAGCCGGTGAAGGAGGGACAGCCCTCCACTTT. Its translation: CASSQAGEGGTALHF.

The chain is built from TRBV20-1 and TRBJ2-1, with D possibly matching TRBD2 (5 bases). The CDR3 has 13 residues. Trimming shortened V by 4 bases and J by 2 bases, and 9 bases separated the two germline ends. The germline CDR1 and CDR2 sequences are DFQATT and SNEGSKA (reference sequence). For the CDR3, the DNA is TGCAGTGCTATAGCGCCTACCTACAATGAGCAGTTCTTC. This translates into CSAIAPTYNEQFF.

This chain links TRBV6-2 or TRBV6-3 with TRBJ2-3, with no clear D. The ends were cut back, 9 bases at V and 2 bases at J, with 15 bases in the middle. The CDR3 is 14 residues long. The V gene's germline CDR1 is MNHEY and CDR2 SVGEGT. The DNA of the CDR3 is TGTGCCAGTTCGTCCGACTTCTACACAGATACGCAGTATTTT. Its translation is CASSSDFYTDTQYF.

The gene calls are TRBV6-5 and TRBJ2-7; 7 nucleotides align to TRBD2. The CDR3 extends over 12 amino acids. V trimming: 4 bases; J trimming: 7 bases; junction bases outside the gene matches: 4. Germline V gene data show CDR1 as MNHEY and CDR2 as SVGAGI. CDR3 DNA: TGTGCCAGCAGTTTTTCGGGGGGAGAGCAGTACTTC. This codes for CASSFSGGEQYF.

The chain combines TRBV20-1 with TRBJ2-7; TRBD1 agrees at 8 bases. Per the germline V gene, CDR1 is DFQATT and CDR2 is SNEGSKA (reference sequence). The CDR3 extends over 15 amino acids. With 4 bases clipped from V and 2 bases from J, the junction kept 10 bases outside the gene matches. The CDR3 loop reads CSATGVGDRPYEQYF. The CDR3, as DNA: TGCAGTGCTACTGGGGTCGGGGACAGGCCCTACGAGCAGTACTTC.

The chain combines TRBV13 with TRBJ2-7, with TRBD2 matching over 8 bases. After removal of 4 bases from V and 4 bases from J, the junction contained 9 bases not matched to a gene. Germline CDR1 PRHDT, CDR2 FYEKMQ (reference sequence). The CDR3 covers 15 residues. The CDR3 sequence is CASSSPASGQYEQYF. CDR3 bases: TGTGCCAGCAGCTCCCCCGCTAGCGGGCAATACGAGCAGTACTTC.